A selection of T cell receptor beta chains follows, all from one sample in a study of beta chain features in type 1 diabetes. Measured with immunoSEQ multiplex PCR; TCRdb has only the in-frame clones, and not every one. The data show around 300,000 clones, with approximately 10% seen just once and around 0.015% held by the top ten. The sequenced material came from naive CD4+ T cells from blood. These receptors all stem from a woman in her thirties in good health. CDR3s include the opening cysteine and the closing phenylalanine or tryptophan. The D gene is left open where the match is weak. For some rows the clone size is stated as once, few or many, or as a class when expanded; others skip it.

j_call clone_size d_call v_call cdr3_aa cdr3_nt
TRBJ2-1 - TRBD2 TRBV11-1 CASSAGTSGRSEQFF TGTGCCAGCAGCGCGGGGACTAGCGGGAGAAGTGAGCAGTTCTTC
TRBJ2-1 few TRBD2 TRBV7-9 CASSSSGRALNEQFF TGTGCCAGCAGCTCAAGCGGGAGGGCCCTAAATGAGCAGTTCTTC
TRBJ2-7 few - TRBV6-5 CASSYDGSSYEQYF TGTGCCAGCAGTTACGACGGGAGCTCCTACGAGCAGTACTTC
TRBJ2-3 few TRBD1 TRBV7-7 CASSPGTGGPDTQYF TGTGCTAGCAGCCCCGGGACAGGGGGCCCAGATACGCAGTATTTT
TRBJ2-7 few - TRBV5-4 CASSLKRTLSSYEQYF TGTGCCAGCAGCCTTAAGCGGACCTTGAGCTCCTACGAGCAGTACTTC
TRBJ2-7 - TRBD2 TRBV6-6 CASSKGTSGSYEQYF TGTGCCAGCAGTAAGGGGACTAGCGGGAGCTACGAGCAGTACTTC
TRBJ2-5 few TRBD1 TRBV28 CASSVDRGQETQYF TGTGCCAGCAGTGTCGACAGGGGCCAAGAGACCCAGTACTTC
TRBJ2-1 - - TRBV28 CASSLGGIAYNEQFF TGTGCCAGCAGTTTGGGAGGTATCGCCTACAATGAGCAGTTCTTC
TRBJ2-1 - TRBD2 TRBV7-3 CASSRSGSYNEQFF TGTGCCAGCAGCCGTAGCGGGAGCTACAATGAGCAGTTCTTC
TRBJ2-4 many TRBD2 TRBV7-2 CASSPWAAGDGNIQYF TGTGCCAGCAGCCCCTGGGCGGCGGGGGATGGGAACATTCAGTACTTC
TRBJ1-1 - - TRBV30 CAWRMQGDTEAFF TGTGCCTGGAGAATGCAGGGCGACACTGAAGCTTTCTTT
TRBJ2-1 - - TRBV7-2 CASSLGAEQFF TGTGCCAGCAGCTTAGGGGCTGAGCAGTTCTTC
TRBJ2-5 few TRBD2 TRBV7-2 CASSSMPNLAGGSQETQYF TGTGCCAGCAGCTCCATGCCCAATCTAGCGGGAGGTTCCCAAGAGACCCAGTACTTC
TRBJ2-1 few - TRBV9 CASSRLDSPYNEQFF TGTGCCAGCAGCCGCCTTGACAGCCCCTACAATGAGCAGTTCTTC
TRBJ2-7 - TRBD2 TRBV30 CAWSVVSVLPTEREGRNEQYF TGTGCCTGGAGTGTAGTGAGCGTTCTACCGACCGAGCGGGAGGGCCGAAACGAGCAGTACTTC
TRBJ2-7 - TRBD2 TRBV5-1 CASSSVAGVGYEQYF TGCGCCAGCAGCTCGGTAGCGGGAGTTGGTTACGAGCAGTACTTC
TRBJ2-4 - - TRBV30 CAWSDPQRVALQYF TGTGCCTGGAGCGACCCACAGCGGGTGGCCCTTCAGTACTTC
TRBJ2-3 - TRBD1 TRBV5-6 CASSFDRGPSTDTQYF TGTGCCAGCAGCTTCGACAGGGGACCTAGCACAGATACGCAGTATTTT
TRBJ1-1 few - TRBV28 CASSLRLNEAFF TGTGCCAGCAGTCTCCGACTGAATGAAGCTTTCTTT
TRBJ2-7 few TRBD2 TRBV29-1 CSVPGTSGSTYEQYF TGCAGCGTCCCCGGGACTAGCGGGTCAACCTACGAGCAGTACTTC
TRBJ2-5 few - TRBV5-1 CASSLVPGLGETQYF TGCGCCAGCAGCTTGGTTCCCGGACTCGGGGAGACCCAGTACTTC
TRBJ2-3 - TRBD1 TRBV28 CASSPTQGQDLTDTQYF TGTGCCAGCAGCCCGACCCAGGGACAGGACCTCACAGATACGCAGTATTTT
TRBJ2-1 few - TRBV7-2 CASQREYEQFF TGTGCCAGCCAACGGGAGTATGAGCAGTTCTTC
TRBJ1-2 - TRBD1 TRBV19 CASSTGQENNYGYTF TGTGCCAGTAGTACCGGACAGGAGAATAACTATGGCTACACCTTC
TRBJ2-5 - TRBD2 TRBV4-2 CASSQDSRLADYETQYF TGTGCCAGCAGCCAAGATTCCCGACTAGCGGACTATGAGACCCAGTACTTC
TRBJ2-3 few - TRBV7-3 CASSLWTVPDTQYF TGTGCCAGCAGCTTATGGACAGTACCAGATACGCAGTATTTT
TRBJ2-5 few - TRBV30 CAWSARETQYF TGTGCCTGGAGTGCACGGGAGACCCAGTACTTC
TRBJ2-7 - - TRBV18 CASSPRATNYEQYF TGTGCCAGCTCACCACGGGCTACGAACTACGAGCAGTACTTC
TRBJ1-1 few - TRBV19 CASSFTGSAEAFF TGTGCCAGTAGTTTTACAGGGAGTGCTGAAGCTTTCTTT
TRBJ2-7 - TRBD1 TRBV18 CASSPFEPGGTGGMDEQYF TGTGCCAGCTCACCATTCGAACCAGGCGGGACAGGGGGTATGGACGAGCAGTACTTC
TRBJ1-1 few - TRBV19 CASSIQGTPGTEAFF TGTGCCAGTAGTATACAGGGGACCCCCGGCACTGAAGCTTTCTTT
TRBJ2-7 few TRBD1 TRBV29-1 CSVLGGAAYEQYF TGCAGCGTTTTAGGGGGCGCGGCCTACGAGCAGTACTTC
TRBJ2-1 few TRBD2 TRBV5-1 CASSFPGLAGNNEQFF TGCGCCAGCAGCTTCCCGGGGCTAGCGGGGAACAATGAGCAGTTCTTC
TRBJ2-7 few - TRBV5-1 CASSLFQGSSYEQYF TGCGCCAGCAGCTTGTTTCAGGGCAGCTCCTACGAGCAGTACTTC
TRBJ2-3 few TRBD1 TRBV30 CAWSTTRTSGTGSDTQYF TGTGCCTGGAGTACGACCCGGACGTCAGGGACAGGATCAGATACGCAGTATTTT
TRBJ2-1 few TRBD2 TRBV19 CASSMDRLAGGEQFF TGTGCCAGTAGTATGGATAGGCTAGCGGGAGGTGAGCAGTTCTTC
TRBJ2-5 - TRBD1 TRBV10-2 CASRQGVEETQYF TGCGCCAGCAGACAGGGGGTAGAGGAGACCCAGTACTTC